This T cell receptor (beta chain) was found in a study of response to subunit inactivated influenza vaccine. TCRdb called the RT-PCR reads again in MiXCR, with one record for every CDR3 protein. The sample holds about 500,000 distinct CDR3 sequences, 16% seen once. CDR1 SGHRS and CDR2 YFSETQ come from the germline V gene. Trimming cost V 0 bases and J 0 bases, with 11 bases left between them. The CDR3 extends over 16 amino acids. The sequencing used CD4+ T cells sorted from PBMCs, collected around 25 months after vaccination. The source of this sequence is a man between 50 and 75 years old who received an inactivated influenza vaccine. This chain connects TRBV5-1 to TRBJ2-3, with D perhaps TRBD1 or TRBD2 (5 bases each). For the CDR3, the DNA is TGCGCCAGCAGCTTGGGTTCGGGGCCTAGCACAGATACGCAGTATTTT. This codes for CASSLGSGPSTDTQYF.